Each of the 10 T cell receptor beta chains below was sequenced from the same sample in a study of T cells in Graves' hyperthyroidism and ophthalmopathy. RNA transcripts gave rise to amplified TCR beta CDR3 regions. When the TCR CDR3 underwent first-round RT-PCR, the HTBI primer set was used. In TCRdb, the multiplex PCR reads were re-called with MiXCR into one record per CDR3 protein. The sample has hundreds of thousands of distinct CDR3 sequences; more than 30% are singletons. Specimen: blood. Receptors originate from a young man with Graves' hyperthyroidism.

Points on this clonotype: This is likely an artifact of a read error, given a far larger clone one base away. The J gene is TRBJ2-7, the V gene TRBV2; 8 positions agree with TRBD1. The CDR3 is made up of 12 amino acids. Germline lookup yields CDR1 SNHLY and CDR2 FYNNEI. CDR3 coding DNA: TGTGCCAGTAGACAGGGGTCCTACGGGCAGTACTTC. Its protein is CASRQGSYGQYF.

This chain's CDR3 is CASSPWALQETQYF. Here the CDR3 DNA reads TGTGCCAGCAGCCCTTGGGCCCTCCAAGAGACCCAGTACTTC. The chain employs TRBV7-9 and TRBJ2-5; D is ambiguous. Germline-derived CDR1 and CDR2 are SEHNR and FQNEAQ (reference sequence). With 5 bases removed from V and 1 base from J, the gap between germline ends came to 11 bases. This CDR3 comprises 14 residues.

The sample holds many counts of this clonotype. The CDR3 region has the DNA TGCAGTGCTAGAGACCACACAGGGTCCTATGGCTACACCTTC. Amino acids: CSARDHTGSYGYTF. This chain joins TRBV20-1 and TRBJ1-2; possibly TRBD1 for D (6 bases). V was cut by 0 bases and J by 4 bases, with 12 bases left in between. The CDR3 consists of 14 residues. Germline V gene sequence: CDR1 DFQATT, CDR2 SNEGSKA (reference sequence).

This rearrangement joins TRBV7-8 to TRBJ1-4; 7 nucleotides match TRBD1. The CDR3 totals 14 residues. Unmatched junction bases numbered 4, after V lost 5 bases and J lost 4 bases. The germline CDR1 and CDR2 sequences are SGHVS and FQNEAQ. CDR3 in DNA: TGTGCCAGCAGCCGAGGGGGCTTTAATGAAAAACTGTTTTTT. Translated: CASSRGGFNEKLFF.

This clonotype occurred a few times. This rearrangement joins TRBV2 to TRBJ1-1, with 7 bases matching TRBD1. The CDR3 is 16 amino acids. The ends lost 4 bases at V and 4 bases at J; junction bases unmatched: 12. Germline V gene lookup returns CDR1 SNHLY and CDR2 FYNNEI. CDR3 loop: CASSGADRVGGTEAFF. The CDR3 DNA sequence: TGTGCCAGCAGTGGAGCAGACAGGGTGGGGGGCACTGAAGCTTTCTTT.

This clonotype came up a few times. In DNA form, the CDR3 reads TGCGCCAGCAGTGAAACTAGCGGGTCCGGGGAGCTGTTTTTT. Protein product: CASSETSGSGELFF. This chain links TRBV10-2 with TRBJ2-2, with 9 bases matching TRBD2. V trimming: 3 bases; J trimming: 6 bases; junction bases outside the gene matches: 2. The CDR3 sequence is 14 residues long. Germline CDR1 reads WSHSY; CDR2 reads SAAADI.

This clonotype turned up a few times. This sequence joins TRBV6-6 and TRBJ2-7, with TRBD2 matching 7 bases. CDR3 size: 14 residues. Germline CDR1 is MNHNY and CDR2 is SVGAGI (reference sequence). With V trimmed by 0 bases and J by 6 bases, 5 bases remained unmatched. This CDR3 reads CASSYSGLVAEQYF. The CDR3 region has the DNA TGTGCCAGCAGTTACTCAGGACTAGTGGCCGAGCAGTACTTC.

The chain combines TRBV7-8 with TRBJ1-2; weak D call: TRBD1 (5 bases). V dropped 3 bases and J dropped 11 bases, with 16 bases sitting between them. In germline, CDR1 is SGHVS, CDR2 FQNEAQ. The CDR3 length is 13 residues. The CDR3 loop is CASSLYGAQGYTF. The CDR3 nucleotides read TGTGCCAGCAGCTTGTATGGGGCGCAGGGTTACACCTTC.

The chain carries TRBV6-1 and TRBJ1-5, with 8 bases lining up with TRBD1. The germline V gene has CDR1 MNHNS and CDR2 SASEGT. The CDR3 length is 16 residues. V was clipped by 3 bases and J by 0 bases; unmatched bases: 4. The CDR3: CASSEWTGNSNQPQHF. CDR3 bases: TGTGCCAGCAGTGAGTGGACAGGGAATAGCAATCAGCCCCAGCATTTT.

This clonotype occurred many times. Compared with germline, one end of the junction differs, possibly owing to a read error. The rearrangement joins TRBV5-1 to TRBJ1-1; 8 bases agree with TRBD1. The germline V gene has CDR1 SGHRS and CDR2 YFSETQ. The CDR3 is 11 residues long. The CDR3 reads CASSIGQGLSF. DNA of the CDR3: TGCGCCAGCAGCATTGGACAGGGCCTAAGCTTT.